Presented here are 20 T cell receptor beta chains from one specimen sequenced in a study of vaccination and CD4 T cells after COVID-19. Described treatment: approximately nine-day PBMC culture with coronavirus spike peptide pools or control peptides (ViraFEST assay). An Oncomine TCR Beta short-read assay was used to sequence the DNA from cultured CD4+ T cells. TCRdb fed the PCR reads into MiXCR, producing one record per CDR3 protein. The repertoire has roughly 25,000 distinct CDR3 sequences, about 67% of them found once; the top ten carry 20% to 25%. These receptors have no known antigen. The sequenced sample was CD4+ T cells from blood, cultured in vitro, obtained after SARS-CoV-2 vaccination. The source is a human donor who received a COVID-19 vaccine.

In this sample, this clonotype turned up once. V gene TRBV27 combines with J gene TRBJ2-7; D may be TRBD2 (5 bases). Germline-derived CDR1 and CDR2 are MNHEY and SMNVEV (reference sequence). The CDR3 is 12 amino acids. CDR3 in amino acids: CVSGIGTYEQYF. CDR3 nucleotides: TGTGTCAGTGGAATCGGGACCTACGAGCAGTACTTC.

The chain combines TRBV2 with TRBJ1-5; a weak D match, TRBD1 (6 bases). Trimming took off 8 bases at V and 4 bases at J, with 12 bases between the two ends. The length of the CDR3 is 13 residues. CDR1 is SNHLY and CDR2 is FYNNEI in the germline V gene. CDR3 residues: CASGNRVNQPQHF. The CDR3 DNA reads as TGTGCCAGCGGAAACAGGGTTAATCAGCCCCAGCATTTT.

The rearrangement uses TRBV24-1 and TRBJ2-2; D ambiguous. The length of the CDR3 is 15 residues. The germline gives CDR1 KGHDR, CDR2 SFDVKD. The ends were cut back, 6 bases at V and 0 bases at J, with 10 bases in the middle. CDR3 region: CATSNLGANTGELFF. The CDR3 nucleotides are TGTGCCACCAGTAACTTGGGCGCGAACACCGGGGAGCTGTTTTTT.

V and J are TRBV27 and TRBJ1-5, with D perhaps TRBD1 (6 bases). Between the trimmed V and J ends, which lost 6 bases and 5 bases, there was a span of 14 bases. The CDR3 runs 14 residues. The germline gives CDR1 MNHEY, CDR2 SMNVEV (reference sequence). DNA of the CDR3: TGTGCCAGCAGCGCGGGACGGACAGATCAGCCCCAGCATTTT. It yields the protein CASSAGRTDQPQHF.

This chain joins TRBV20-1 and TRBJ1-5; no clear D. Germline loops: CDR1 DFQATT, CDR2 SNEGSKA (reference sequence). The CDR3 runs to 12 residues. The ends were cut back, 1 base at V and 3 bases at J, with 4 bases in the middle. CDR3 protein: CSARGHNQPQHF. For the CDR3, the DNA is TGCAGTGCTAGAGGGCACAATCAGCCCCAGCATTTT.

In DNA, the CDR3 is TGTGCCAGCAGTGTGGTTGGACAGTATAGCAATCAGCCCCAGCATTTT. Protein sequence: CASSVVGQYSNQPQHF. The rearrangement uses TRBV6-1 and TRBJ1-5; weak D call: TRBD1 (6 bases). V lost 4 bases and J 0 bases, leaving 13 bases between the germline ends. This CDR3 contains 16 residues. Germline V CDR1 and CDR2: MNHNS, SASEGT.

The table lists this clonotype with a count of one. The chain links TRBV10-3 to TRBJ1-5; D is unresolved. This CDR3 spans 12 amino acids. The germline V gene encodes CDR1 ENHRY and CDR2 SYGVKD. V was trimmed by 4 bases and J by 7 bases, leaving 8 bases between them. CDR3 region: CAISGKKQPQHF. Here the CDR3 DNA reads TGTGCCATCAGTGGGAAGAAACAGCCCCAGCATTTT.

This sequence joins TRBV29-1 and TRBJ2-5, with D uncertain. Looked up from germline, CDR1 is SQVTM and CDR2 is ANQGSEA. The V end lost 3 bases, the J end lost 2 bases, and 10 bases lay between the germline ends. This CDR3 comprises 13 residues. The CDR3 loop reads CSVEAAFQETQYF. The CDR3 DNA reads as TGCAGCGTTGAGGCGGCATTTCAAGAGACCCAGTACTTC. Using reference TRBV29-1 and TRBJ2-5 for the parts outside the CDR3, the full variable domain is SAVISQKPSRDICQRGTSLTIQCQVDSQVTMMFWYRQQPGQSLTLIATANQGSEATYESGFVIDKFPISRPNLTFSTLTVSNMSPEDSSIYLCSVEAAFQETQYFGPGTRLLVL.

This chain links TRBV20-1 with TRBJ2-3, with D perhaps assigned TRBD1 or TRBD2 (7 bases each). From germline, CDR1 is DFQATT and CDR2 SNEGSKA (reference sequence). Trimming took 6 bases from V and 1 from J, leaving 17 bases between them. CDR3 length equals 15 residues. The CDR3 coding sequence is TGCAGTGCCCCAGGGGGGGCCTATGGCACAGATACGCAGTATTTT. Its protein product is CSAPGGAYGTDTQYF.

V and J are TRBV6-1 and TRBJ1-1; tentatively, D is TRBD1 (6 bases). Trimming left V 6 bases short and J 1 base short, with 15 bases between. Germline V lookup: CDR1 MNHNS, CDR2 SASEGT. The CDR3 has 15 amino acids. CDR3 region: CASRGQSPRNTEAFF. The CDR3 DNA reads TGTGCCAGCAGAGGACAGTCTCCACGGAACACTGAAGCTTTCTTT.

The chain recombines TRBV7-2 with TRBJ2-6; 10 bases are shared with TRBD1. The CDR3 length is 19 residues. V shed 5 bases and J 0 bases; nucleotides not matched to a gene: 10. Germline loops: CDR1 SGHTA, CDR2 FQGNSA. CDR3 sequence: CASSPQTGGLDSGANVLTF. The CDR3 DNA reads as TGTGCCAGCAGCCCACAGACAGGGGGCTTGGACTCTGGGGCCAACGTCCTGACTTTC.

This clonotype appeared once. The chain combines TRBV25-1 with TRBJ2-7, with 14 bases fitting TRBD2. CDR3 length: 16 residues. CDR1 and CDR2 from the germline V gene are MGHDK and SYGVNS. J was trimmed by 3 bases and V by 3 bases; bases with no gene match: 4. For the CDR3, the DNA is TGTGCCAGCAGTGACGCTGGGACTAGCGGGGGCTACGAGCAGTACTTC. Translating it yields CASSDAGTSGGYEQYF.

On this clonotype: One end of the junction does not line up with germline, which may come from a read error. This chain joins TRBV2 and TRBJ2-7; the match to TRBD2 covers 11 bases. The germline gives CDR1 SNHLY, CDR2 FYNNEI. The CDR3 loop spans 14 amino acids. As DNA, the CDR3 is TGTGCCAGCAGTGTTATCATGACTAGCGGGGAGGGGTGCTTC. Translation: CASSVIMTSGEGCF. The variable domain in full, completed from reference TRBV2 and TRBJ2-7, reads EPEVTQTPSHQVTQMGQEVILRCVPISNHLYFYWYRQILGQKVEFLVSFYNNEISEKSEIFDDQFSVERPDGSNFTLKIRSTKLEDSAMYFCASSVIMTSGEGCFGPGTRLTVT.

The chain has TRBV14 and TRBJ1-6; D is ambiguous. The CDR3 runs 14 residues. Trimming cost V 3 bases and J 6 bases, with 9 bases left between them. Germline lookup yields CDR1 SGHDN and CDR2 FVKESK. The DNA for the CDR3 is TGTGCCAGCAGCCACCGGGGAGCTAATTCACCCCTCCACTTT. It encodes CASSHRGANSPLHF.

The V gene is TRBV19, the J gene TRBJ1-5; no reliable D call. Per germline, CDR1 LNHDA and CDR2 SQIVND (reference sequence). This CDR3 is 13 amino acids long. V lost 2 bases and J lost 10, with 12 bases in between. The CDR3 DNA sequence: TGTGCCAGTAGTATAACCTGGATCAGCCCCCAGCATTTT. It is translated as CASSITWISPQHF.

The rearrangement links TRBV24-1 to TRBJ1-1, with D possibly being TRBD1 (5 bases). Germline values: CDR1 KGHDR, CDR2 SFDVKD. Trimming cost V 3 bases and J 1 base, with 8 bases left between them. The CDR3 contains 14 residues. The CDR3 loop is CATSDRGGNTEAFF. The DNA for the CDR3 is TGTGCCACCAGTGATCGGGGGGGGAACACTGAAGCTTTCTTT.

The V call is TRBV20-1, the J call TRBJ2-7; 10 bases are a match to TRBD1. This CDR3 is built from 13 residues. Trimming took 5 bases from V and 5 from J; bases not matched to a gene: 6. Looked up from germline, CDR1 is DFQATT and CDR2 is SNEGSKA (reference sequence). The CDR3 coding sequence is TGCAGTGCTCGCCGACAGGGGGCGAACGAGCAGTACTTC. Translating it yields CSARRQGANEQYF.

This chain uses TRBV30 with TRBJ2-7, with D unclear. The length of the CDR3 is 12 residues. The germline gives CDR1 GTSNPN, CDR2 SVGIG (reference sequence). Trimming pared 2 bases from V and 3 bases from J, leaving 8 bases between. The CDR3 DNA reads TGTGCCTGGAGTCCTGACCACTACGAGCAGTACTTC. It translates to CAWSPDHYEQYF.

This sequence joins TRBV6-1 and TRBJ1-3; a weak D match, TRBD1 (5 bases). The CDR3 covers 15 residues. Germline V gives CDR1 MNHNS, CDR2 SASEGT. V was cut by 1 base and J by 4 bases, with 11 bases left in between. As DNA, the CDR3 is TGTGCCAGCAGTGAAGATGGACAAATAGGAAACACCATATATTTT. Translated, it gives CASSEDGQIGNTIYF.

The chain joins TRBV7-9 to TRBJ1-2, with 12 nucleotides matching TRBD1. The trim removed 4 bases at V and 6 bases at J, leaving 15 bases unmatched. Germline values: CDR1 SEHNR, CDR2 FQNEAQ (reference sequence). The CDR3 is made up of 18 amino acids. This chain's CDR3 is CASSSLNRDRGRLDGYTF. CDR3 nucleotides: TGTGCCAGCAGCTCACTCAACCGGGACAGGGGGCGACTGGATGGCTACACCTTC.